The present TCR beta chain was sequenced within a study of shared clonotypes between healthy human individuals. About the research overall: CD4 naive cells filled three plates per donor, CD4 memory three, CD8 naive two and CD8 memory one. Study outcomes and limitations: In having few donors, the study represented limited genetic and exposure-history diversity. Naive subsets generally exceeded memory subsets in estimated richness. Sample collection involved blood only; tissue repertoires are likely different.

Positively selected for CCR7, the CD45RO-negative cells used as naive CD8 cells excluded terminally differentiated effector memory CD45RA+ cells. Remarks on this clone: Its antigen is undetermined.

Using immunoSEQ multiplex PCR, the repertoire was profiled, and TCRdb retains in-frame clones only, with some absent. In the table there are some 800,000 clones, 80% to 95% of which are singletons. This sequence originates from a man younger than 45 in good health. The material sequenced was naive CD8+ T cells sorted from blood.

The DNA for the CDR3 is TGTGCCAGCAGCTTAACTAACAGGGGGCAGGATGGCTACACCTTC. The encoded protein is CASSLTNRGQDGYTF. The V and J genes are TRBV7-9 and TRBJ1-2; 9 bases align to TRBD1. The CDR3 is made up of 15 amino acids. The V segment lost 2 bases and the J segment 6 bases; nucleotides outside the gene matches: 7. Germline lookup yields CDR1 SEHNR and CDR2 FQNEAQ (reference sequence).